This T cell receptor beta chain was captured by sequencing in a study of OX40 agonist ivuxolimab in advanced cancers. For the study at large: Participants could have had prior anti-PD-1, anti-PD-L1 or anti-CTLA-4 therapy, and about 40% had some. Points from the study as a whole: On average, CD8+ T cells showed a greater number of expanded clones than CD4+. No antigen was identified for the clonally expanded peripheral T cells. The CD4+ and CD8+ T cells in the blood had expanded clonally by week 6 at 0.1 to 3.0 mg/kg.

Germline lookup yields CDR1 KGHSH and CDR2 LQKENI. V was clipped by 3 bases and J by 4 bases; unmatched bases: 4. The CDR3 sequence is 14 residues long. With respect to this clone: Antigen unknown.

TCRdb keeps only in-frame clones here, not all; method: immunoSEQ multiplex PCR. Among some 80,000 clones, roughly nine tenths were seen once, and the ten largest hold roughly 4.9%. Sequenced material: CD4+ or CD8+ T cells sorted from blood, taken in a trial of the OX40 agonist ivuxolimab. The chain is built from TRBV18 and TRBJ1-2; TRBD1 matches at 8 bases. This receptor was obtained from an adult with an advanced solid tumor such as melanoma, head and neck, liver or kidney cancer. The chain's CDR3 is CASSPDRAPYGYTF. The CDR3 DNA follows: TGTGCCAGCTCACCGGACAGGGCTCCCTATGGCTACACCTTC.